Listed below are T cell receptor beta chains from one sample, sequenced in a study of cytomegalovirus exposure and HLA in healthy donors. The table came from immunoSEQ multiplex PCR; TCRdb's copy has only in-frame clones and leaves some out. The sample lists 100,000 to 150,000 clones, about 80% occurring once. Sequenced material: PBMCs. Receptor source: a man aged 30-40 years in good health and CMV-seropositive. CDR3s include the opening cysteine and the closing phenylalanine or tryptophan. Each record gives: V gene, clone size, J gene, D gene, CDR3 protein, CDR3 DNA. A D gene is named only where the DNA matches it firmly. Expanded clones are given a class, and other clones once, few, many or no size at all.

TRBV5-6	NA	TRBJ2-7	TRBD2	CASSLGLRGASEQYF	TGTGCCAGCAGCTTGGGCTTGCGGGGGGCGAGCGAGCAGTACTTC
TRBV6-1	NA	TRBJ2-7	NA	CASRELYEQYF	TGTGCCAGCCGAGAGCTCTACGAGCAGTACTTC
TRBV28	few	TRBJ1-1	TRBD1	CASSKGDRENTEAFF	TGTGCCAGCAGTAAAGGGGACAGGGAGAACACTGAAGCTTTCTTT
TRBV4-1	NA	TRBJ2-7	NA	CASSSSDRQRNYEQYF	TGCGCCAGCAGCTCATCTGATCGGCAGCGCAACTACGAGCAGTACTTC
TRBV19	once	TRBJ1-5	NA	CASSIGRPGQPQHF	TGTGCCAGTAGTATAGGCAGGCCCGGTCAGCCCCAGCATTTT
TRBV6-1	NA	TRBJ1-5	TRBD1	CASTEQGRGNQPQHF	TGTGCCAGCACCGAACAGGGGAGAGGCAATCAGCCCCAGCATTTT
TRBV2	NA	TRBJ1-1	NA	CASSEVGEGNTEAFF	TGTGCCAGCAGTGAAGTAGGGGAAGGGAACACTGAAGCTTTCTTT
TRBV9	NA	TRBJ2-5	TRBD2	CASSVVLAAQETQYF	TGTGCCAGCAGCGTAGTACTAGCGGCTCAAGAGACCCAGTACTTC
TRBV7-9	NA	TRBJ2-7	NA	CASSHDSYEQYF	TGTGCCAGCAGCCACGACAGCTACGAGCAGTACTTC
TRBV12-5	NA	TRBJ2-4	NA	CASGADGINIQYF	TGTGCTAGTGGTGCGGACGGGATAAACATTCAGTACTTC
TRBV5-1	NA	TRBJ1-1	TRBD1	CASSWTGGENTEAFF	TGCGCCAGCAGCTGGACAGGGGGCGAGAACACTGAAGCTTTCTTT
TRBV6-5	NA	TRBJ2-1	TRBD1	CASSLRPRGNEQFF	TGTGCCAGCAGCCTCAGGCCCAGGGGGAATGAGCAGTTCTTC
TRBV10-3	NA	TRBJ1-1	TRBD1	CAISNPQGHEAFF	TGTGCCATCAGTAATCCACAGGGGCATGAGGCTTTCTTT
TRBV11-3	NA	TRBJ2-2	TRBD1	CASRLLTGAGELFF	TGTGCCAGCAGGCTCCTCACAGGGGCCGGGGAGCTGTTTTTT
TRBV6-5	NA	TRBJ2-1	NA	CASQGMGLAEQFF	TGTGCCAGCCAGGGGATGGGGTTAGCGGAGCAGTTCTTC
TRBV19	NA	TRBJ2-3	TRBD2	CASSTGLAVLTDTQYF	TGTGCCAGTAGTACCGGACTAGCGGTGCTTACAGATACGCAGTATTTT
TRBV6-5	NA	TRBJ1-2	TRBD1	CASSYSETGAVYGYTF	TGTGCCAGCAGTTACTCCGAAACAGGGGCGGTCTATGGCTACACCTTC
TRBV5-1	NA	TRBJ2-3	NA	CASSSTVDTQYF	TGCGCCAGCAGCTCTACAGTGGATACGCAGTATTTT
TRBV10-3	NA	TRBJ2-7	NA	CAISEGGDRSYYEQYF	TGTGCCATCAGTGAAGGGGGGGACAGGTCTTACTACGAGCAGTACTTC
TRBV7-2	NA	TRBJ1-3	NA	CASSLAGGNNGNTIYF	TGTGCCAGCAGCTTAGCCGGGGGGAATAATGGAAACACCATATATTTT
TRBV11-3	once	TRBJ2-3	NA	CASSSRIDTQYF	TGTGCCAGCAGCTCTAGAATAGATACGCAGTATTTT
TRBV28	once	TRBJ1-5	TRBD1	CASTSGQTNQPQHF	TGTGCCAGCACCTCGGGACAGACCAATCAGCCCCAGCATTTT
TRBV11-3	NA	TRBJ2-2	NA	CASSFGVTGELFF	TGTGCCAGCAGCTTCGGGGTCACCGGGGAGCTGTTTTTT
TRBV6-5	NA	TRBJ1-1	NA	CASNYKTANTEAFF	TGTGCCAGCAATTACAAGACTGCGAACACTGAAGCTTTCTTT
TRBV2	once	TRBJ2-1	TRBD1	CASPGTGATYNEQFF	TGTGCCAGCCCCGGGACAGGGGCTACCTACAATGAGCAGTTCTTC
TRBV12-5	NA	TRBJ2-5	NA	CASGLLMTRQETQYF	TGTGCTAGTGGTTTGCTTATGACTCGCCAAGAGACCCAGTACTTC
TRBV6-5	NA	TRBJ1-2	NA	CASSYSAPGGGGYTF	TGTGCCAGCAGTTACTCGGCCCCCGGAGGTGGTGGCTACACCTTC
TRBV7-6	NA	TRBJ1-2	NA	CASSQIGGLGYTF	TGTGCCAGCAGCCAGATTGGGGGACTTGGCTACACCTTC
TRBV6-1	NA	TRBJ1-1	NA	CASRGLDTEAFF	TGTGCCAGCAGGGGGCTCGACACTGAAGCTTTCTTT
TRBV6-4	NA	TRBJ2-3	NA	CASSQGINTDTQYF	TGTGCCAGCAGCCAGGGGATAAACACAGATACGCAGTATTTT
TRBV6-1	once	TRBJ1-2	NA	CASSESVSGNNYGYTF	TGTGCCAGCAGTGAAAGCGTCTCCGGAAATAACTATGGCTACACCTTC
TRBV19	NA	TRBJ2-3	TRBD1	CASSIRTGDTDTQYF	TGTGCCAGTAGTATTCGGACAGGGGACACTGATACGCAGTATTTT
TRBV14	NA	TRBJ2-7	TRBD2	CASSPGGLREQYF	TGTGCCAGCAGCCCCGGGGGGTTGAGGGAGCAGTACTTC
TRBV27	NA	TRBJ1-1	NA	CASSTTGTEAFF	TGTGCCAGCAGTACCACGGGGACTGAAGCTTTCTTT
TRBV5-8	NA	TRBJ2-7	NA	CASSPSGTYEQYF	TGTGCCAGCAGTCCCTCGGGAACCTACGAGCAGTACTTC
TRBV4-1	NA	TRBJ1-5	TRBD1	CASSRTGAGPQHF	TGCGCCAGCAGCCGGACAGGAGCTGGGCCCCAGCATTTT
TRBV6-5	NA	TRBJ1-1	NA	CASSYSWGQENTEAFF	TGTGCCAGCAGTTACTCTTGGGGGCAGGAGAACACTGAAGCTTTCTTT
TRBV5-1	NA	TRBJ1-6	NA	CASSPDPGENSPLHF	TGCGCCAGCAGCCCCGACCCAGGGGAGAATTCACCCCTCCACTTT
TRBV7-3	NA	TRBJ1-2	NA	CASSSSRTDYGYTF	TGTGCCAGCAGCTCGAGTAGGACAGACTATGGCTACACCTTC
TRBV29-1	NA	TRBJ1-1	NA	CSVDKGAVSEAFF	TGCAGCGTTGATAAAGGGGCAGTCAGTGAAGCTTTCTTT
TRBV7-9	NA	TRBJ1-3	NA	CASRDSTHGNTIYF	TGTGCCAGCAGGGACAGCACCCATGGAAACACCATATATTTT
TRBV29-1	NA	TRBJ1-2	NA	CSVEGHGRDGYTF	TGCAGCGTTGAAGGACACGGCAGAGACGGCTACACCTTC